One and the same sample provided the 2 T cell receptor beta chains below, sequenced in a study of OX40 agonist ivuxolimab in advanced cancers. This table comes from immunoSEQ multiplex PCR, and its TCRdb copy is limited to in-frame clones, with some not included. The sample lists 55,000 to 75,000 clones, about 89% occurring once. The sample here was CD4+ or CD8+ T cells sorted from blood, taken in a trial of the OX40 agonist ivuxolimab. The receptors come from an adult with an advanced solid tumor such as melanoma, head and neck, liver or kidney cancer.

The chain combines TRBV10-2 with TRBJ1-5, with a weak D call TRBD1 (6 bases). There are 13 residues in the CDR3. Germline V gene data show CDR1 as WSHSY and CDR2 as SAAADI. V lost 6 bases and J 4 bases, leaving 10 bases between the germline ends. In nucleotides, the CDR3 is TGCGCCAGCAGGGACAGAGAAAATCAGCCCCAGCATTTT. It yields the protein CASRDRENQPQHF.

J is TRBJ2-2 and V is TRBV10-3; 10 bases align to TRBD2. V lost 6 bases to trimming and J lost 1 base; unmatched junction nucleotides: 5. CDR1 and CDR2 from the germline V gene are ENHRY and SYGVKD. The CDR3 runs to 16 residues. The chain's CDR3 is CAIRQTSGKNTGELFF. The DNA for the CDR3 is TGTGCCATCAGACAAACTAGCGGGAAGAACACCGGGGAGCTGTTTTTT.